One and the same sample provided the 2 T cell receptor beta chains below, sequenced in a study of blood T cell repertoires in COVID-19. Produced via immunoSEQ multiplex PCR; TCRdb's table is partial and in-frame only. This table has around 64,000 clones, roughly nine tenths appearing once. The sequencing input was peripheral blood. The source of these receptors is a woman of 80 years or more with acute or convalescent COVID-19.

The chain is built from TRBV28 and TRBJ2-5, with 12 bases identical to TRBD1. J lost 7 bases, V lost 4 bases, and 10 bases had no gene match. In germline, CDR1 is MDHEN, CDR2 SYDVKM. The CDR3 runs 16 residues. The CDR3 loop reads CASSSPGPGQGATQYF. The DNA for the CDR3 is TGTGCCAGCAGTTCCCCGGGGCCGGGACAGGGGGCGACCCAGTACTTC.

This chain connects TRBV9 to TRBJ1-6; D gene unclear. Trimming pared 0 bases from V and 4 bases from J, leaving 8 bases between. The CDR3 runs to 15 residues. The V gene's germline CDR1 is SGDLS and CDR2 YYNGEE. CDR3 sequence: CASSVAGTYNSPLHF. The CDR3 DNA reads TGTGCCAGCAGCGTAGCAGGCACGTATAATTCACCCCTCCACTTT.